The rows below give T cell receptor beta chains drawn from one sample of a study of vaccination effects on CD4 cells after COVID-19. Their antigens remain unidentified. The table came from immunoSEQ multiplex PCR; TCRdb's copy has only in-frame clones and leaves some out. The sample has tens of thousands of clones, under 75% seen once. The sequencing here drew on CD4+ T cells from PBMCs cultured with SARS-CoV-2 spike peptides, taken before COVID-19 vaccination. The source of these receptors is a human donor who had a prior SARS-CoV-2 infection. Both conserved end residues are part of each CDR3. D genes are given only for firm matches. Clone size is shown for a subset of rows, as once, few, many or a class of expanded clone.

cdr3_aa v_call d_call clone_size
CASQARPSGHYNEQFF TRBV19 TRBD2 .
CASSLQLASYEQYF TRBV5-1 . .
CASSFGGPVIYNEQFF TRBV19 . once
CASSELGVNTEAFF TRBV6-1 . .
CASSPVTGIQETQYF TRBV18 TRBD1 .
CATSRDRDGSYEQYF TRBV15 . .
CASSQGGPSSYNEQFF TRBV4-2 . few
CATSRVLGRNYGYTF TRBV15 . .
CASSEGGTVPEKLFF TRBV6-1 . .
CASSLYGEGDQPQHF TRBV5-8 . .
CASSLNPGSGYGYTF TRBV5-5 . few